Listed below are T cell receptor beta chains from one sample, sequenced in a study of blood T cell repertoires in COVID-19. The data were produced by immunoSEQ multiplex PCR, yet TCRdb's version contains in-frame clones alone and is incomplete. Among over 150,000 clones listed, about four fifths were seen once. Sequencing was carried out using peripheral blood. The source of these receptors is a woman aged 55-75 years with acute or convalescent COVID-19. CDR3s include the opening cysteine and the closing phenylalanine or tryptophan. A D gene is named only where the DNA matches it firmly. The listing skips clone size in some rows; elsewhere it reads once, few, many or a size class.

DNA: TGCGCCAGCAGTGAGCTAGCGGGGGTCGGCGGGGAGCTGTTTTTT
CDR3: CASSELAGVGGELFF
V: TRBV10-2
size: -
J: TRBJ2-2
D: TRBD2

DNA: TGTGCCAGCTCGCCCGGGACAGGGAACGTGGGCTACACCTTC
CDR3: CASSPGTGNVGYTF
V: TRBV18
size: -
J: TRBJ1-2
D: TRBD1

DNA: TGTGCCAGCAGTTACGCGCGGGAGGAGACCCAGTACTTC
CDR3: CASSYAREETQYF
V: TRBV6-6
size: -
J: TRBJ2-5
D: TRBD2

DNA: TGTGCCAGCAGTGAAGCGGTACTACAGGGTCTATCCTCACCCCTCCACTTT
CDR3: CASSEAVLQGLSSPLHF
V: TRBV2
size: -
J: TRBJ1-6
D: -

DNA: TGTGCCAGCAGCTTGGGACAGGGGAATCAGCCCCAGCATTTT
CDR3: CASSLGQGNQPQHF
V: TRBV7-8
size: -
J: TRBJ1-5
D: TRBD1

DNA: TGTGCCGGGGCCCGGGGGGGAAATCAGCCCCAGCATTTT
CDR3: CAGARGGNQPQHF
V: TRBV2
size: -
J: TRBJ1-5
D: -

DNA: TGCGCCAGCAGCTTGGGGGGACAGGGGAGGCTGGGTGAGCAGTTCTTC
CDR3: CASSLGGQGRLGEQFF
V: TRBV5-1
size: -
J: TRBJ2-1
D: TRBD1

DNA: TGTGCCAGTAGTAAGGGGGTTGGACAGCCCCTAAACACTGAAGCTTTCTTT
CDR3: CASSKGVGQPLNTEAFF
V: TRBV19
size: -
J: TRBJ1-1
D: -

DNA: TGTGCCAGTAGACGCGGACAGGGTCGGTCGGGTAATGAAAAACTGTTTTTT
CDR3: CASRRGQGRSGNEKLFF
V: TRBV19
size: -
J: TRBJ1-4
D: TRBD1

DNA: TGTGCCAGCAGCGTAGTGGGGGGGAATAGGGAGCAGTTCTTC
CDR3: CASSVVGGNREQFF
V: TRBV9
size: -
J: TRBJ2-1
D: TRBD2

DNA: TGTGCCAGCAGCCTCTCAGCAGGGGGTTTCTACGAGCAGTACTTC
CDR3: CASSLSAGGFYEQYF
V: TRBV14
size: -
J: TRBJ2-7
D: TRBD1

DNA: TGCGCCAGCAGCCCCGGGACTAGCGTTTACGAGCAGTACTTC
CDR3: CASSPGTSVYEQYF
V: TRBV5-1
size: -
J: TRBJ2-7
D: TRBD2

DNA: TGTGCCAGCAGTTGGACAGGGACGACCCAGTACTTC
CDR3: CASSWTGTTQYF
V: TRBV12-3/TRBV12-4
size: once
J: TRBJ2-5
D: TRBD1

DNA: TGTGCCAGCATACGGGACAGGGCCTCGAACATGAACACTGAAGCTTTCTTT
CDR3: CASIRDRASNMNTEAFF
V: TRBV18
size: -
J: TRBJ1-1
D: TRBD1

DNA: TGTGCCAGCAGTCGGCAGGGGGCTCAGCCCCAGCATTTT
CDR3: CASSRQGAQPQHF
V: TRBV6-5
size: -
J: TRBJ1-5
D: TRBD1

DNA: TGTGCCACCAGCAGAGATACTTTCTTGTCTGAAGCTTTCTTT
CDR3: CATSRDTFLSEAFF
V: TRBV15
size: -
J: TRBJ1-1
D: -

DNA: TGTGCCAGCAGCTTGACTGGTAACTACAATGAGCAGTTCTTC
CDR3: CASSLTGNYNEQFF
V: TRBV5-4
size: -
J: TRBJ2-1
D: -

DNA: TGTGCCAGTAGTATCCAAGCCCAGGGCAATCAGCCCCAGCATTTT
CDR3: CASSIQAQGNQPQHF
V: TRBV19
size: -
J: TRBJ1-5
D: -

DNA: TGTGCCAGCAGCGTAGCTCGGGTTCCCCCCCAGAGACAGGGAGCGAACACCGGGGAGCTGTTTTTT
CDR3: CASSVARVPPQRQGANTGELFF
V: TRBV9
size: once
J: TRBJ2-2
D: TRBD1

DNA: TGTGCCAGCGTGCCGGGCTCTGGAAACACCATATATTTT
CDR3: CASVPGSGNTIYF
V: TRBV11-2
size: -
J: TRBJ1-3
D: -

DNA: TGTGCCAGCAGCTTGCGGGGGGCGAAAGGCTACACCTTC
CDR3: CASSLRGAKGYTF
V: TRBV5-5
size: -
J: TRBJ1-2
D: -

DNA: TGTGCCAGTAGTCCTGGGACAGGGGGCCGCTACGAGCAGTACTTC
CDR3: CASSPGTGGRYEQYF
V: TRBV19
size: -
J: TRBJ2-7
D: TRBD1

DNA: TGTGCCAGCAGTTACGGGGCGGGGGGGCATCCAGATACGCAGTATTTT
CDR3: CASSYGAGGHPDTQYF
V: TRBV6-5
size: -
J: TRBJ2-3
D: TRBD2

DNA: TGCGCCAGCAGCCAAGACGGGGGGGTGGCTAATGAAAAACTGTTTTTT
CDR3: CASSQDGGVANEKLFF
V: TRBV4-1
size: -
J: TRBJ1-4
D: -

DNA: TGTGCCAGCAGCCAGGGAGAAACCTTGAGCGCTTTCTTT
CDR3: CASSQGETLSAFF
V: TRBV4-2
size: once
J: TRBJ1-1
D: -

DNA: TGTGCCAGCAGCTTAACTAGCGGTGGGACCGGGGAGCTGTTTTTT
CDR3: CASSLTSGGTGELFF
V: TRBV7-3
size: -
J: TRBJ2-2
D: -

DNA: TGTGCCAGCAGCTTAGGCATGGGGACTTCAAGGCGGGACAATGAGCAGTTCTTC
CDR3: CASSLGMGTSRRDNEQFF
V: TRBV7-9
size: -
J: TRBJ2-1
D: -

DNA: TGTGCCAGCAGCCCAGATCCGGGACTGTATGGCTACACCTTC
CDR3: CASSPDPGLYGYTF
V: TRBV7-6
size: -
J: TRBJ1-2
D: -

DNA: TGTGCCAGCAGCTTACATAGGGCGGGCTACAATGAGCAGTTCTTC
CDR3: CASSLHRAGYNEQFF
V: TRBV7-9
size: -
J: TRBJ2-1
D: -

DNA: TGTGCCAGCTCACCTACAGTGAACACTGAAGCTTTCTTT
CDR3: CASSPTVNTEAFF
V: TRBV18
size: once
J: TRBJ1-1
D: -

DNA: TGTGCCAGTAGTATAGTTCTAGCTGGGGAGCAGTACTTC
CDR3: CASSIVLAGEQYF
V: TRBV19
size: -
J: TRBJ2-7
D: -

DNA: TGCGCCAGCAGCCCTCTTCCCAGGGTGTCCCTAAACACCGGGGAGCTGTTTTTT
CDR3: CASSPLPRVSLNTGELFF
V: TRBV5-1
size: once
J: TRBJ2-2
D: -

DNA: TGTGCCAGCGGACCACAGGGGGCTGGGGCCAACGTCCTGACTTTC
CDR3: CASGPQGAGANVLTF
V: TRBV2
size: -
J: TRBJ2-6
D: TRBD1

DNA: TGTGCCTGGAGGGGACAGGCTCTCCCTATGAACACTGAAGCTTTCTTT
CDR3: CAWRGQALPMNTEAFF
V: TRBV30
size: once
J: TRBJ1-1
D: TRBD1

DNA: TGTGCCAGCAGCAAGGGACAGCCCTACAATGAGCAGTTCTTC
CDR3: CASSKGQPYNEQFF
V: TRBV7-8
size: few
J: TRBJ2-1
D: TRBD1

DNA: TGTGCCAGCAGTCCCTGGCAGGGTATAGATACGCAGTATTTT
CDR3: CASSPWQGIDTQYF
V: TRBV28
size: -
J: TRBJ2-3
D: -